The source of this TCR beta chain is a study of blood T cell repertoires in COVID-19. Study summary: There were acute and convalescent COVID-19 samples, and they came from the United States, Italy and Spain.

Those enrolled, adults aged about 18 to 89 years, came from some 23 US areas. TCRdb keeps only in-frame clones here, not all; method: immunoSEQ multiplex PCR. The sample shows about 180,000 clones, about 72% of them seen only once. Material for sequencing was PBMCs or T cells enriched from blood (not recorded which). This TCR derives from a woman aged 50 to 60 who had recovered from COVID-19.

CDR3 protein: CASSELNEQFF. The DNA for the CDR3 is TGTGCCAGCAGTGAACTCAATGAGCAGTTCTTC. V and J are TRBV2 and TRBJ2-1, with D uncertain. V lost 2 bases and J 6 bases, leaving 2 bases between the germline ends. Germline V lookup: CDR1 SNHLY, CDR2 FYNNEI. The CDR3 runs 11 residues.